These T cell receptor beta chains were read from a single sample in a study of vaccination and CD4 T cells after COVID-19. Each CDR3 protein gets one entry after TCRdb re-called the PCR reads with MiXCR. In the table there are roughly 16,000 distinct CDR3 sequences, 73% of which are singletons. These receptors' targets are unknown. The sample was CD4+ T cells from blood, cultured in vitro. The receptors shown here come from a human donor who had recovered from COVID-19. CDR3s include the opening cysteine and the closing phenylalanine or tryptophan. Each record gives: CDR3 protein, J gene, V gene, CDR3 length.

CASSFGQGQQPQHF,TRBJ1-5,TRBV7-9,14
CASSYTQGNTEAFF,TRBJ1-1,TRBV6-2/TRBV6-3,14
CATSLTSGRNNEQFF,TRBJ2-1,TRBV24-1,15
CASSVPGSGANVLTF,TRBJ2-6,TRBV25-1,15
CASSGRTVQETQYF,TRBJ2-5,TRBV28,14
CASSPLGNGYTF,TRBJ1-2,TRBV27,12
CASSLSGTRSLLYEQYF,TRBJ2-7,TRBV6-2/TRBV6-3,17
CASSPGGLSVYF,TRBJ2-7,TRBV12-3/TRBV12-4,12
CASSLLGEPTGELFF,TRBJ2-2,TRBV11-3,15
CASSQPKQGLISYGYTF,TRBJ1-2,TRBV4-1,17
CASSGPGQLPRQYF,TRBJ2-7,TRBV28,14
CASSRELGHNQPQHF,TRBJ1-5,TRBV6-2/TRBV6-3,15
CASSFGGAEQPQHF,TRBJ1-5,TRBV7-8,14
CASSGIGTAYEQYF,TRBJ2-7,TRBV25-1,14
CASSPYRGTEAFF,TRBJ1-1,TRBV7-2,13
CASSFSGRQSYGYTF,TRBJ1-2,TRBV27,15
CASSMTGSDQPQHF,TRBJ1-5,TRBV19,14
CSPSLGKNIQYF,TRBJ2-4,TRBV20-1,12
CASTLMVSYEQYF,TRBJ2-7,TRBV2,13
CAISGGGDQPQHF,TRBJ1-5,TRBV10-3,13
CASSGGRYSNQPQHF,TRBJ1-5,TRBV25-1,15
CASKGDRYGYTF,TRBJ1-2,TRBV19,12
CASSRDSNTEAFF,TRBJ1-1,TRBV7-9,13
CASSGLGYNYGYTF,TRBJ1-2,TRBV27,14
CASSRQVWDSPLHF,TRBJ1-6,TRBV6-1,14
CATSEAPHSGSRETQYF,TRBJ2-5,TRBV24-1,17
CASSLSLGVISPLHF,TRBJ1-6,TRBV27,15
CASSTRGRDSDTQYF,TRBJ2-3,TRBV19,15
CASSPFGKGPLQETQYF,TRBJ2-5,TRBV19,17
CASSLVTGQDEAFF,TRBJ1-1,TRBV7-2,14
CASSQEDGGSYEQYF,TRBJ2-7,TRBV4-2,15
CASSRPAGTGANVLTF,TRBJ2-6,TRBV5-4,16
CASSIHETQETRYF,TRBJ2-5,TRBV19,14
CASSLYLGSKLFF,TRBJ1-4,TRBV28,13
CASSLTSTSQETQYF,TRBJ2-5,TRBV4-2,15
CAIQRGGGYGQFF,TRBJ2-1,TRBV24-1,13
CATGLAGTDTQYF,TRBJ2-3,TRBV24-1,13
CASSAGTARNSPLHF,TRBJ1-6,TRBV19,15
CASSLEGTGWFF,TRBJ2-2,TRBV7-9,12